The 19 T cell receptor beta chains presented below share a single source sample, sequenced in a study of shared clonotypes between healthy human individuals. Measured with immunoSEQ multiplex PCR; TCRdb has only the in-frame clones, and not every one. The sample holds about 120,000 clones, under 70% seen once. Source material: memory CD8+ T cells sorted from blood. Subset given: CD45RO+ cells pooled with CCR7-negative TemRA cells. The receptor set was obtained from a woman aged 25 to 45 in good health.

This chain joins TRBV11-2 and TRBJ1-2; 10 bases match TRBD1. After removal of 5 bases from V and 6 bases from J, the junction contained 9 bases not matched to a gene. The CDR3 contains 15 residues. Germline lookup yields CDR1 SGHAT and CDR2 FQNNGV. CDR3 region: CASSRRQGARDGYTF. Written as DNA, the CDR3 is TGTGCCAGCAGCCGACGACAGGGGGCTAGGGATGGCTACACCTTC.

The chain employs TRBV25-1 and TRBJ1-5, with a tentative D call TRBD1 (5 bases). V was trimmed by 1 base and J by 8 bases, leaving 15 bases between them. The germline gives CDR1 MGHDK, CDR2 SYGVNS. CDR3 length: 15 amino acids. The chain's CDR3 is CASSEWDQIEEPQHF. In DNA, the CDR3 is TGTGCCAGCAGTGAATGGGACCAAATAGAAGAGCCCCAGCATTTT.

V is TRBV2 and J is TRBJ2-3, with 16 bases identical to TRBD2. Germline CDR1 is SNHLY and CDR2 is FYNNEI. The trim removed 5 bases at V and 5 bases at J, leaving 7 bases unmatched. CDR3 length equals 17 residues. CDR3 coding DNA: TGTGCCAGCAGTTTGGGGACTAGCGGGAGGGCCAGAGATACGCAGTATTTT. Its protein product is CASSLGTSGRARDTQYF.

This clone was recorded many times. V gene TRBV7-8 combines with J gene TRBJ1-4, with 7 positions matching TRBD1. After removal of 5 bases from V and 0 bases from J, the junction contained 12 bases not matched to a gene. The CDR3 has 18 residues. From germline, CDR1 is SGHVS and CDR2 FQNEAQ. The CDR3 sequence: CASSSRDSRRATNEKLFF. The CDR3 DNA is TGTGCCAGCAGCAGCCGGGACAGCCGCCGAGCAACTAATGAAAAACTGTTTTTT.

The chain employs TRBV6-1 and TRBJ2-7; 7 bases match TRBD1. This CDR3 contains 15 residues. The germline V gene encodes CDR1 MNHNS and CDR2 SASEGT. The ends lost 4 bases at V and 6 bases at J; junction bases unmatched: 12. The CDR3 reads CASSVLLGQASEQYF. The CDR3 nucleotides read TGTGCCAGCAGTGTACTTCTCGGACAGGCAAGCGAGCAGTACTTC.

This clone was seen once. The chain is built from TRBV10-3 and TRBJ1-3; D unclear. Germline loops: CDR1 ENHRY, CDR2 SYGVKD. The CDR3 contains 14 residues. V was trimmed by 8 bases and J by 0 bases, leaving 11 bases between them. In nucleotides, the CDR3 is TGTGCCATCGGTGTAAGAAGCTCTGGAAACACCATATATTTT. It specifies CAIGVRSSGNTIYF.

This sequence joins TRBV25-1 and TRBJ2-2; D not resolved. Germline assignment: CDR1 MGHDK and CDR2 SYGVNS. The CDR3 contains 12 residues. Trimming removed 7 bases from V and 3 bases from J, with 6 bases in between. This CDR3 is CASISDTGELFF. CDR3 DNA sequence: TGTGCCAGCATATCGGACACCGGGGAGCTGTTTTTT.

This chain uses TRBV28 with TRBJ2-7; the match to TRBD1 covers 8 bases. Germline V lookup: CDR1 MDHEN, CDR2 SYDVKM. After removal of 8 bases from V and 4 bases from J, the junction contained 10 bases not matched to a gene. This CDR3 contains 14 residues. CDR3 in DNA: TGTGCCAGCGTTTTTCGCAGGGGGCGGTACGAGCAGTACTTC. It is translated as CASVFRRGRYEQYF.

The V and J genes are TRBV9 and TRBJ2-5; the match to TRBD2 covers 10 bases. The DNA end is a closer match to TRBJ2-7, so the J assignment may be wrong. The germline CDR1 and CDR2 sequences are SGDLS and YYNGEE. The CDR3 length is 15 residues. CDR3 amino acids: CASSVLAGASHEQYF. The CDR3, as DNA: TGTGCCAGCAGCGTACTAGCGGGAGCTTCCCACGAGCAGTACTTC.

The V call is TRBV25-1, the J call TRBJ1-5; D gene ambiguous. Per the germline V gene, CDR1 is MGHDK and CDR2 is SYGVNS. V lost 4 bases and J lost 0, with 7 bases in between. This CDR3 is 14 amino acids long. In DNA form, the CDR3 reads TGTGCCAGCAGTGGAGAAGATAGCAATCAGCCCCAGCATTTT. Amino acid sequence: CASSGEDSNQPQHF.

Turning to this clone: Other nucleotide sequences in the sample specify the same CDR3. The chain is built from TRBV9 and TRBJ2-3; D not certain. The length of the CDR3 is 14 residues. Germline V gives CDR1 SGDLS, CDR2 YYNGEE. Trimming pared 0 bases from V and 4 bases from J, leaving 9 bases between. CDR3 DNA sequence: TGTGCCAGCAGCGTAGCCGGTGGCTCAGATACGCAGTATTTT. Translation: CASSVAGGSDTQYF. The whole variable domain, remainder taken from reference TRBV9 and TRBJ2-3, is DSGVTQTPKHLITATGQRVTLRCSPRSGDLSVYWYQQSLDQGLQFLIQYYNGEERAKGNILERFSAQQFPDLHSELNLSSLELGDSALYFCASSVAGGSDTQYFGPGTRLTVL.

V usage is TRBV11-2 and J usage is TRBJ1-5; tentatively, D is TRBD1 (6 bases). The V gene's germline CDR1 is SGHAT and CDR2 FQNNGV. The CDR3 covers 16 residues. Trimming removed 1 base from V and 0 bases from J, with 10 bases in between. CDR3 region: CASSLGGRGSNQPQHF. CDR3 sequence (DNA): TGTGCCAGCAGCTTAGGCGGCAGGGGTAGCAATCAGCCCCAGCATTTT.

CDR3 protein: CASSIGTAAQETQYF. The DNA of the CDR3 is TGTGCCAGCAGTATCGGGACAGCCGCCCAAGAGACCCAGTACTTC. The chain has TRBV25-1 and TRBJ2-5; 7 nucleotides align to TRBD1. The CDR3 length is 15 residues. Trimming at V came to 5 bases and at J to 1 base, leaving 7 bases not matched to a gene. Germline-derived CDR1 and CDR2 are MGHDK and SYGVNS. Drawing the rest from reference TRBV25-1 and TRBJ2-5, the complete variable domain is EADIYQTPRYLVIGTGKKITLECSQTMGHDKMYWYQQDPGMELHLIHYSYGVNSTEKGDLSSESTVSRIRTEHFPLTLESARPSHTSQYLCASSIGTAAQETQYFGPGTRLLVL.

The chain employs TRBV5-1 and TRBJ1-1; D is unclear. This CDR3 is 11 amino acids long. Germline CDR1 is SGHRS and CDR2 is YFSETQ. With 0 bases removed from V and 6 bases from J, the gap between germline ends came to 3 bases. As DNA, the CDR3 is TGCGCCAGCAGCTTGGGAGCTGAAGCTTTCTTT. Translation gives CASSLGAEAFF.

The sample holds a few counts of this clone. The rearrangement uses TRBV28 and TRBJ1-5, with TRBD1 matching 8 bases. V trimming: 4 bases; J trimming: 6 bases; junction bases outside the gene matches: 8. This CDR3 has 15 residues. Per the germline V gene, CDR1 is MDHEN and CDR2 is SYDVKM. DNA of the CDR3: TGTGCCAGCAGTTCGCTTACAGGGGGAGTTCAGCCCCAGCATTTT. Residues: CASSSLTGGVQPQHF. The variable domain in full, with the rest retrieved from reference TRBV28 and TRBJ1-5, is DVKVTQSSRYLVKRTGEKVFLECVQDMDHENMFWYRQDPGLGLRLIYFSYDVKMKEKGDIPEGYSVSREKKERFSLILESASTNQTSMYLCASSSLTGGVQPQHFGDGTRLSIL.

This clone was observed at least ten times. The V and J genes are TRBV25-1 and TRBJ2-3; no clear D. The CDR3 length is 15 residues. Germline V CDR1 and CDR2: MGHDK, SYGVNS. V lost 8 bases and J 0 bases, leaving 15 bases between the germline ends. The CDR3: CASLPRVSSTDTQYF. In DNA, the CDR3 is TGTGCCAGCCTTCCCAGAGTCTCTAGCACAGATACGCAGTATTTT.

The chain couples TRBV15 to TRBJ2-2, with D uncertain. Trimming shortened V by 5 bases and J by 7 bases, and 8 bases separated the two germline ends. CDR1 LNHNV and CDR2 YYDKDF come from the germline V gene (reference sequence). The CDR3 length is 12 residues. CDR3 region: CATSPIGGELFF. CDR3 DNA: TGTGCCACCAGCCCCATTGGCGGGGAGCTGTTTTTT.

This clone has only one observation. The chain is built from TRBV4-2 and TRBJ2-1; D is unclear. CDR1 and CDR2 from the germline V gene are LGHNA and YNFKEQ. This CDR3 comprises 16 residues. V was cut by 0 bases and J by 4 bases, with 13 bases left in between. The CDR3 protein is CASSQEGSSGYNEQFF. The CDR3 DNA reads TGTGCCAGCAGCCAAGAAGGTAGCTCCGGTTACAATGAGCAGTTCTTC.

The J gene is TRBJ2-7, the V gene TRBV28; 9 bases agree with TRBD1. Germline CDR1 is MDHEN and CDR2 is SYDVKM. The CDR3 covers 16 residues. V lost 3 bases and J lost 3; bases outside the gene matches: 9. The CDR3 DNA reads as TGTGCCAGCAGTTTTCGGGACAGGGCCCCATACTACGAGCAGTACTTC. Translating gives CASSFRDRAPYYEQYF.